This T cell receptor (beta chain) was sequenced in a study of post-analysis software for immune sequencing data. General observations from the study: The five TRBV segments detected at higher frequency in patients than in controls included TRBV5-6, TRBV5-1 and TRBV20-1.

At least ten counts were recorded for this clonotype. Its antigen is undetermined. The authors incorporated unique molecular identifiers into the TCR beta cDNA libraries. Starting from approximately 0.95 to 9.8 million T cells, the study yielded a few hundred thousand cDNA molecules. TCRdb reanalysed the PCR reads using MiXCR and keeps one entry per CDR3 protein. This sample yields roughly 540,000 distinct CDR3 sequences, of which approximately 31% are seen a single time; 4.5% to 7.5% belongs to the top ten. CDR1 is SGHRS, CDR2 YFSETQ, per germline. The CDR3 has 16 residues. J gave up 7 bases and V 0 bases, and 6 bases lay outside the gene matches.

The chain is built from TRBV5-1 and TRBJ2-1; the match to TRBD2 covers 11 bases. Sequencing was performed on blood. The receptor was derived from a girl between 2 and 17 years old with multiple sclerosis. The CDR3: CASSLASGGYENEQFF. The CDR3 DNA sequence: TGCGCCAGCAGCTTGGCTAGCGGGGGGTACGAGAATGAGCAGTTCTTC.